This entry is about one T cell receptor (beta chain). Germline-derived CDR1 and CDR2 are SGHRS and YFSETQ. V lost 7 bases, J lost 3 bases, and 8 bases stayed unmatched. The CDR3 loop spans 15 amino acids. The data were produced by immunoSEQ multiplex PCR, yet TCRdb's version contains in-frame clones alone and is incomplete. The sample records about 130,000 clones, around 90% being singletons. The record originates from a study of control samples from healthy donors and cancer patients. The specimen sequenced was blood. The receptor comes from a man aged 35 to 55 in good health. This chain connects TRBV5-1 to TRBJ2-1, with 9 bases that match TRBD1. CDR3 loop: CASYSRDRVYNEQFF. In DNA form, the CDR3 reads TGCGCCAGCTATAGTCGGGACAGGGTCTACAATGAGCAGTTCTTC. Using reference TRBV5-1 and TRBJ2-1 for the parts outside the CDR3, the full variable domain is KAGVTQTPRYLIKTRGQQVTLSCSPISGHRSVSWYQQTPGQGLQFLFEYFSETQRNKGNFPGRFSGRQFSNSRSEMNVSTLELGDSALYLCASYSRDRVYNEQFFGPGTRLTVL.